This T cell receptor (beta chain) was obtained from a study of shared clonotypes between healthy human individuals. The CDR3 contains 15 residues. The germline V gene has CDR1 MNHEY and CDR2 SVGAGI. V lost 2 bases and J 6 bases, leaving 16 bases between the germline ends. Assay: immunoSEQ multiplex PCR; the TCRdb copy retains only in-frame clones and omits some. This table holds some 2,500,000 clones, roughly 93% found once. This sequence originates from a man between 18 and 29 years old in good health. Some clones in this sample may be carry-over from other donors' samples. The V call is TRBV6-5, the J call TRBJ1-1; a weak D match, TRBD1 (6 bases). The sample taken for sequencing was naive CD4+ T cells from PBMCs. Indicated subset: CD45RA+ positively selected. The CDR3 DNA follows: TGTGCCAGCAGTTACCAACCGACAGGCCCGGCTGAAGCTTTCTTT. Translated, it gives CASSYQPTGPAEAFF.